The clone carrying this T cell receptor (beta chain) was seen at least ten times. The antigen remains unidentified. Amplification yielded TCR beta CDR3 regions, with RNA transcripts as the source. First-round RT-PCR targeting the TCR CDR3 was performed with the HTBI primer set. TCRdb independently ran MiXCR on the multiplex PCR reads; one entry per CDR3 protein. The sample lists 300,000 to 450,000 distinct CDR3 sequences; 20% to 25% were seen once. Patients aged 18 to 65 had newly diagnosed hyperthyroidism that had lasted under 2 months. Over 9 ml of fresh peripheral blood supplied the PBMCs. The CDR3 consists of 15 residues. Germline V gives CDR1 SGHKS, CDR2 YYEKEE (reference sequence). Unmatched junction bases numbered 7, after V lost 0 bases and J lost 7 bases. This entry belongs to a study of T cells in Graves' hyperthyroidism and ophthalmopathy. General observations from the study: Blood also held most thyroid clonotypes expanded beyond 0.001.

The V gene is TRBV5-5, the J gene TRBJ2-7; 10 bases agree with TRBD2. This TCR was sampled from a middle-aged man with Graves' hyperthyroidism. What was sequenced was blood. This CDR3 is CASSLGGIAGGEQYF. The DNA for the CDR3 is TGTGCCAGCAGCTTGGGAGGCATAGCGGGAGGTGAGCAGTACTTC.